The sequence of this T cell receptor (beta chain) was determined in a study of radiotherapy plus CTLA-4 blockade in lung cancer. Study summary: Across the patients, objective responses occurred in approximately 19%, and disease control in over 25%.

Ipilimumab CTLA-4 blockade and focal radiation were given to patients with chemo-refractory metastatic non-small-cell lung cancer. Generated by immunoSEQ multiplex PCR, the TCRdb table keeps only in-frame clones and is missing some. This table holds approximately 45,000 clones, 50% to 70% found once. The study, taken as a whole, reports: Dynamics of early blood T cell clones, together with interferon-beta, were reportedly the best predictors of response. In blood, tumor-derived TCR clones expanded after radiotherapy plus ipilimumab.

V shed 6 bases and J shed 1 base, with 12 bases lying between them. CDR1 MNHNY and CDR2 SVGAGI come from the germline V gene (reference sequence). This CDR3 is built from 14 residues. Turning to this clone: The antigen is undetermined.

The chain recombines TRBV6-6 with TRBJ1-1, with a possible D match to TRBD1 (6 bases). This material consisted of peripheral blood, taken from a patient treated with radiotherapy plus ipilimumab. This TCR was recovered from a human donor with non-small cell lung cancer who had a partial response to radiotherapy plus ipilimumab. The CDR3 here is CASRLTGTNTEAFF. CDR3 bases: TGTGCCAGCAGACTAACAGGGACGAACACTGAAGCTTTCTTT.